The T cell receptor beta chain described here comes from a study of OX40 agonist ivuxolimab in advanced cancers. Study as a whole: Mean age around 64 years, range about 20 to 79; roughly 82% male. Enrollees could have had prior anti-PD-1, anti-PD-L1 or anti-CTLA-4 therapy, which more than 30% had received.

This clone was recorded only once. Its antigen remains unidentified. The study's findings and limits: Fewer expanded clones were found on average in CD4+ than in CD8+ T cells. Both CD4+ and CD8+ T cell populations in blood had undergone clonal expansion by week 6 at 0.1 to 3.0 mg/kg.

V dropped 1 base and J dropped 1 base, with 14 bases sitting between them. The germline CDR1 and CDR2 sequences are SGHAT and FQNNGV. The CDR3 sequence is 17 residues long. Assay used: immunoSEQ multiplex PCR; TCRdb lists only in-frame clones, some missing. The table includes around 38,000 clones, about 90% detected once. This chain uses TRBV11-2 with TRBJ1-5; the D gene is possibly TRBD1 (6 bases). This TCR derives from an adult with an advanced solid tumor such as melanoma, head and neck, liver or kidney cancer. Specimen: CD4+ or CD8+ T cells sorted from blood, collected in a trial of the OX40 agonist ivuxolimab. The CDR3 spells CASSLGPGARSNQPQHF. The CDR3 region has the DNA TGTGCCAGCAGCTTAGGGCCGGGGGCGAGGAGCAATCAGCCCCAGCATTTT.